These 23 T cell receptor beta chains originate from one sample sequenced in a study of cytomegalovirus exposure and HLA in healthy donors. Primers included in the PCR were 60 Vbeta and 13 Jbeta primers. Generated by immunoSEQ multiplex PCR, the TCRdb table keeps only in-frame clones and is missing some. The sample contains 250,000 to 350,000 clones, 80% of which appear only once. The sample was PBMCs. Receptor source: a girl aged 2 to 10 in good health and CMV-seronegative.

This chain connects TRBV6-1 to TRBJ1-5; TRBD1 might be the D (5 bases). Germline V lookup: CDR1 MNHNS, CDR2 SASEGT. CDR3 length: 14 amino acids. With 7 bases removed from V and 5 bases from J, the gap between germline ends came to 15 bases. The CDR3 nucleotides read TGTGCCAGCACACAGGATAGCGGGTATCAGCCCCAGCATTTT. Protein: CASTQDSGYQPQHF.

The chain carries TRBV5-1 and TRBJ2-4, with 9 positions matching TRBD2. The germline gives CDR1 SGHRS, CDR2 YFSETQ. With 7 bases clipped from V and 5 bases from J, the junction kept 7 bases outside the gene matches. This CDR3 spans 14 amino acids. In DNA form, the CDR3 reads TGCGCCAGCCACGACACTAGCGGGCAAAACATTCAGTACTTC. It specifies CASHDTSGQNIQYF.

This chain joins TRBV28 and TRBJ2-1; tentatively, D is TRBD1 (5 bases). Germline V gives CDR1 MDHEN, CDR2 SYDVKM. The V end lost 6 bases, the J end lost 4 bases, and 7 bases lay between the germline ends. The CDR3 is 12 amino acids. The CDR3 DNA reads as TGTGCCAGCAGAGGACAATACAATGAGCAGTTCTTC. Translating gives CASRGQYNEQFF.

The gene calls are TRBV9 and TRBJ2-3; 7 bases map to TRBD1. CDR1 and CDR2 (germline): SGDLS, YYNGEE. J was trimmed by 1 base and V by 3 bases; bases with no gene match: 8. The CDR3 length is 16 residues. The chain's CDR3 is CASSGYRGSRTDTQYF. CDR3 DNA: TGTGCCAGCAGCGGTTACAGGGGTTCCCGCACAGATACGCAGTATTTT. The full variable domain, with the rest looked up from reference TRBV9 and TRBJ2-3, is DSGVTQTPKHLITATGQRVTLRCSPRSGDLSVYWYQQSLDQGLQFLIQYYNGEERAKGNILERFSAQQFPDLHSELNLSSLELGDSALYFCASSGYRGSRTDTQYFGPGTRLTVL.

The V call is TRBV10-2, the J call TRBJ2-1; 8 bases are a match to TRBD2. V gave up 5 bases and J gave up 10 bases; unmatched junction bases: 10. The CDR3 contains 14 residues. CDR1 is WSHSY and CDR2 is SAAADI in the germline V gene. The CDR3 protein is CASSPSGGRWEQFF. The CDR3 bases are TGCGCCAGCAGTCCCTCGGGGGGGCGCTGGGAGCAGTTCTTC.

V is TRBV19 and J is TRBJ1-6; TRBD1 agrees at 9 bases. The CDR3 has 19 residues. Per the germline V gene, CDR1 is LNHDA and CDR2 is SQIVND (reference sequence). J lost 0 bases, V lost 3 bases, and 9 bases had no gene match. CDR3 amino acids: CASSMEDRGISSYNSPLHF. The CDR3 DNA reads TGTGCCAGTAGTATGGAGGACAGGGGCATAAGCTCCTATAATTCACCCCTCCACTTT. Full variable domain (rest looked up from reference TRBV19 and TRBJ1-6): DGGITQSPKYLFRKEGQNVTLSCEQNLNHDAMYWYRQDPGQGLRLIYYSQIVNDFQKGDIAEGYSVSREKKESFPLTVTSAQKNPTAFYLCASSMEDRGISSYNSPLHFGNGTRLTVT.

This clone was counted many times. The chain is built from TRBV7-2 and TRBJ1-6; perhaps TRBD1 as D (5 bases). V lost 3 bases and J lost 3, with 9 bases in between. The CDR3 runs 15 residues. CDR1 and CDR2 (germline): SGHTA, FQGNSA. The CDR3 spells CASSLGEVYNSPLHF. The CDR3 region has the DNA TGTGCCAGCAGCTTGGGGGAGGTCTATAATTCACCCCTCCACTTT.

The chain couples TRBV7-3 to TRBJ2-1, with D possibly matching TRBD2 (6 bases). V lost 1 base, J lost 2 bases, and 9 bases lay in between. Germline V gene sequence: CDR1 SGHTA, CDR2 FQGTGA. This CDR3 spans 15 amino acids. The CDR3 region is CASSLNGRAYNEQFF. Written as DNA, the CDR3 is TGTGCCAGCAGCTTAAACGGGAGAGCCTACAATGAGCAGTTCTTC. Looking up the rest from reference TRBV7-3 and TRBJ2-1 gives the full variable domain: GAGVSQTPSNKVTEKGKYVELRCDPISGHTALYWYRQSLGQGPEFLIYFQGTGAADDSGLPNDRFFAVRPEGSVSTLKIQRTERGDSAVYLCASSLNGRAYNEQFFGPGTRLTVL.

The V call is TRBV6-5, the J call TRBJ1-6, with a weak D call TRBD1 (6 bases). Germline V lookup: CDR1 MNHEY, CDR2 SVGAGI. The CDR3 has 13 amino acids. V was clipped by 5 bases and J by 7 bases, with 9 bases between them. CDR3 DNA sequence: TGTGCCAGCAGTCAGGGGTGGAATTCACCCCTCCACTTT. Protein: CASSQGWNSPLHF.

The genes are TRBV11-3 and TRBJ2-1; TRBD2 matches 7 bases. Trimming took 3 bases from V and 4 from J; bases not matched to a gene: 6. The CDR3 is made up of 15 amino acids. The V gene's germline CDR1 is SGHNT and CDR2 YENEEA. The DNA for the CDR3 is TGTGCCAGCAGCTTCCGACTAGCCGAGTACAATGAGCAGTTCTTC. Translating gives CASSFRLAEYNEQFF.

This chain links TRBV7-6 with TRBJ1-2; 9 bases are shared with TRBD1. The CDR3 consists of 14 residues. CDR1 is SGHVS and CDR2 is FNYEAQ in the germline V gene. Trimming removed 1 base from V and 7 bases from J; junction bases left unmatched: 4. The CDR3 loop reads CASSLEDRGGGYTF. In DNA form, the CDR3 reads TGTGCCAGCAGCTTAGAAGACAGGGGGGGTGGCTACACCTTC.

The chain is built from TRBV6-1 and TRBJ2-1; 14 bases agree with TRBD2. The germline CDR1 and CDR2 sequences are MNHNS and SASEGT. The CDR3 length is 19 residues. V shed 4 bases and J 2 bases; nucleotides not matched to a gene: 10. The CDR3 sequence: CASSAGLAGVPRTYNEQFF. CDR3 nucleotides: TGTGCCAGCAGTGCGGGACTAGCGGGGGTCCCAAGGACCTACAATGAGCAGTTCTTC.

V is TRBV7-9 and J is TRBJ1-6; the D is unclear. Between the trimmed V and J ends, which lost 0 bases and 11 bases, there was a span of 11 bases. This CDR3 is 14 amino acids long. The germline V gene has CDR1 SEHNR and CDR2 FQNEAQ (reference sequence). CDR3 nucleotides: TGTGCCAGCAGCTTAGCCCAACTATCGGCACCCCTCCACTTT. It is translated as CASSLAQLSAPLHF. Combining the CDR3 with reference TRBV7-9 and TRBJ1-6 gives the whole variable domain DTGVSQNPRHKITKRGQNVTFRCDPISEHNRLYWYRQTLGQGPEFLTYFQNEAQLEKSRLLSDRFSAERPKGSFSTLEIQRTEQGDSAMYLCASSLAQLSAPLHFGNGTRLTVT.

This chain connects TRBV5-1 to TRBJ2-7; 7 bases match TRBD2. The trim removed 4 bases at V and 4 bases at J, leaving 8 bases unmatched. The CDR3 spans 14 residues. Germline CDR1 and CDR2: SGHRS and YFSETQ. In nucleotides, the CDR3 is TGCGCCAGCAGCCCTGGGACTACCAGTTACGAGCAGTACTTC. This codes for CASSPGTTSYEQYF. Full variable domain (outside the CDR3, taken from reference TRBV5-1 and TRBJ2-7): KAGVTQTPRYLIKTRGQQVTLSCSPISGHRSVSWYQQTPGQGLQFLFEYFSETQRNKGNFPGRFSGRQFSNSRSEMNVSTLELGDSALYLCASSPGTTSYEQYFGPGTRLTVT.

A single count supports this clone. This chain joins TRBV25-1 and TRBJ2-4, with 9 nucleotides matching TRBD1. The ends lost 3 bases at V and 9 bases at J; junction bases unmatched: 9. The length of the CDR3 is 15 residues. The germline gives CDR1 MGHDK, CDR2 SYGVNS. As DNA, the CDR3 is TGTGCCAGCAGTGACGTTAAGGGGACAGGGTTCATTCAGTACTTC. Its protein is CASSDVKGTGFIQYF.

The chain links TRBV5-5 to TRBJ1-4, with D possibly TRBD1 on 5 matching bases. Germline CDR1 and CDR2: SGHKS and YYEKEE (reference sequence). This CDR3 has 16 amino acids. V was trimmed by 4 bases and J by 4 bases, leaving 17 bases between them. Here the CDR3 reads CASSPDRTSGNEKLFF. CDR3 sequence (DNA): TGTGCCAGCAGCCCTGACCGGACATCGGGTAATGAAAAACTGTTTTTT.

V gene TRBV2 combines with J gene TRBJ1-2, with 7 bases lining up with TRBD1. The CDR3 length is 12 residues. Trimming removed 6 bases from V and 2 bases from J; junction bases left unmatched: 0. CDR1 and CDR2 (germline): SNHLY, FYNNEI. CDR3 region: CASRDRNYGYTF. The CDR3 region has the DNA TGTGCCAGCAGGGACAGGAACTATGGCTACACCTTC.

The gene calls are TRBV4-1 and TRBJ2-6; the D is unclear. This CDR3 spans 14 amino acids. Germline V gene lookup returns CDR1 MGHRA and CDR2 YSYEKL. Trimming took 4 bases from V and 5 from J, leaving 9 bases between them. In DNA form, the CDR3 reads TGCGCCAGCAGCCCCCAAGAGTGGGCCAACGTCCTGACTTTC. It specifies CASSPQEWANVLTF.

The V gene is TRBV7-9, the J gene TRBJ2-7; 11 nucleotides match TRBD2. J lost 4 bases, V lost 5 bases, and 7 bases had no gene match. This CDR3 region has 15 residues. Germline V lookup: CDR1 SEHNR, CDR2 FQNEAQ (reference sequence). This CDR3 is CASSRGLAELYEQYF. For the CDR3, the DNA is TGTGCCAGCAGCAGGGGACTAGCGGAGCTTTACGAGCAGTACTTC.

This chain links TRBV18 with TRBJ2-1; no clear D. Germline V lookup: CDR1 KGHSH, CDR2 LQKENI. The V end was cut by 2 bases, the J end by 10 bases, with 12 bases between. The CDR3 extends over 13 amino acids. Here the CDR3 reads CASSPGDSREQFF. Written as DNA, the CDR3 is TGTGCCAGCTCACCAGGAGATAGCCGGGAGCAGTTCTTC. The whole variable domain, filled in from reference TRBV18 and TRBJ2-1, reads NAGVMQNPRHLVRRRGQEARLRCSPMKGHSHVYWYRQLPEEGLKFMVYLQKENIIDESGMPKERFSAEFPKEGPSILRIQQVVRGDSAAYFCASSPGDSREQFFGPGTRLTVL.

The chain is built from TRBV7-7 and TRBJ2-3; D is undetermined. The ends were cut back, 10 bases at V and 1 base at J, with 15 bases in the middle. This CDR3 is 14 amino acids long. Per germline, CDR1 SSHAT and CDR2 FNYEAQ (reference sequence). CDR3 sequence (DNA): TGTGCCATTAGGTGGGCGTTTCGCACAGATACGCAGTATTTT. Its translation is CAIRWAFRTDTQYF.

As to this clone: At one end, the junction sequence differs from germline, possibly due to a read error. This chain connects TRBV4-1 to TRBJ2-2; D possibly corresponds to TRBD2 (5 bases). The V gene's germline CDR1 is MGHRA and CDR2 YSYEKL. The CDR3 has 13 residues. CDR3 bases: TGCGCCAGCAGCCACGCCCTTTCCGGGGAGCCGTTTTTT. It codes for CASSHALSGEPFF.

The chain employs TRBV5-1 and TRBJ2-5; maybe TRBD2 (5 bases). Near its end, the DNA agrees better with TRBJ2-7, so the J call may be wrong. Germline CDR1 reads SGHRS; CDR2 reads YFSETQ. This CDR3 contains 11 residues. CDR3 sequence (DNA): TGCGCCAGCAGAGCGGAGTACGAGCAGTACTTC. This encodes CASRAEYEQYF.